The next 5 T cell receptor beta chains were all read from a single sample in a study of T cell repertoires in aging, cancer and after chemotherapy. The template was genomic DNA from peripheral blood, not RNA. TRB rearrangements spanning V, D and J were amplified using mixed TRB-A/B primers. TCRdb re-called the multiplex PCR reads through MiXCR, storing one row per CDR3 protein. This sample carries about 9,500 distinct CDR3 sequences, around a third of them seen once, and the ten largest clones take around 3.8%. The source material was blood. The receptors originated from a human donor in good health.

This clonotype came up a few times. The chain uses TRBV19 and TRBJ1-1; D not certain. This CDR3 has 13 amino acids. From germline, CDR1 is LNHDA and CDR2 SQIVND (reference sequence). Between the trimmed V and J ends, which lost 7 bases and 4 bases, there was a span of 13 bases. CDR3 DNA sequence: TGTGCCAGTAACCTGGCCATCGGCACTGAAGCTTTCTTT. Amino acid sequence: CASNLAIGTEAFF.

V is TRBV20-1 and J is TRBJ2-1; D not certain. CDR3 length: 12 residues. The V and J ends lost 0 bases and 7 bases respectively, with 7 bases between them. Germline V gene lookup returns CDR1 DFQATT and CDR2 SNEGSKA (reference sequence). CDR3 sequence: CSARDDENEQFF. The CDR3 nucleotides are TGCAGTGCTAGAGATGACGAGAATGAGCAGTTCTTC.

This clonotype was observed a few times. The chain has TRBV7-2 and TRBJ2-1; no firm D call. The CDR3 is 11 amino acids. The germline V gene encodes CDR1 SGHTA and CDR2 FQGNSA. Between the trimmed V and J ends, which lost 5 bases and 8 bases, there was a span of 7 bases. The CDR3 nucleotides read TGTGCCAGCAGCCCCGTTTATGAGCAGTTCTTC. Amino acids: CASSPVYEQFF.

This clonotype occurred a few times. As DNA, the CDR3 is TGTGCCAGCAGTTTAGGGTTGAACACTGAAGCTTTCTTT. It translates to CASSLGLNTEAFF. This sequence joins TRBV27 and TRBJ1-1; no reliable D call. CDR3 length equals 13 residues. Per the germline V gene, CDR1 is MNHEY and CDR2 is SMNVEV (reference sequence). V lost 2 bases, J lost 0 bases, and 4 bases lay in between.

This sequence joins TRBV20-1 and TRBJ2-1; D is possibly TRBD1 (6 bases). The CDR3 has 14 amino acids. Per the germline V gene, CDR1 is DFQATT and CDR2 is SNEGSKA (reference sequence). Trimming removed 7 bases at V and 1 base at J, with 14 bases between. This CDR3 reads CSGARGFSYNEQFF. CDR3 nucleotide sequence: TGCAGTGGAGCCAGGGGCTTTTCCTACAATGAGCAGTTCTTC.